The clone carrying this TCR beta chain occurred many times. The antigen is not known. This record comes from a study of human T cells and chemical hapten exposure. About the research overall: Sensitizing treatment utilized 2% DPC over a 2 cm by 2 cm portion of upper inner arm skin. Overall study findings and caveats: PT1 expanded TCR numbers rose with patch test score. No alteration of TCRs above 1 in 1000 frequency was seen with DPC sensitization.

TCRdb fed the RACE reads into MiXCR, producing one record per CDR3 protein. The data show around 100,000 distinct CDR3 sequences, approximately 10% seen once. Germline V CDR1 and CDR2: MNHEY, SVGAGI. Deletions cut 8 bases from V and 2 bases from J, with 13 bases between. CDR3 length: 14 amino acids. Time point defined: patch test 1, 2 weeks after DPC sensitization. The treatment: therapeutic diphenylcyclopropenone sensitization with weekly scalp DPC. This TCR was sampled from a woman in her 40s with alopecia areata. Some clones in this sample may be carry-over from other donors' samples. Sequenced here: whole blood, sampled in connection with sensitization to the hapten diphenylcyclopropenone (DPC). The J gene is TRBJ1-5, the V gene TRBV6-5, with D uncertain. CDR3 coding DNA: TGTGCCAGCTCCCTCACTCCCCGCAATCAGCCCCAGCATTTT. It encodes CASSLTPRNQPQHF.